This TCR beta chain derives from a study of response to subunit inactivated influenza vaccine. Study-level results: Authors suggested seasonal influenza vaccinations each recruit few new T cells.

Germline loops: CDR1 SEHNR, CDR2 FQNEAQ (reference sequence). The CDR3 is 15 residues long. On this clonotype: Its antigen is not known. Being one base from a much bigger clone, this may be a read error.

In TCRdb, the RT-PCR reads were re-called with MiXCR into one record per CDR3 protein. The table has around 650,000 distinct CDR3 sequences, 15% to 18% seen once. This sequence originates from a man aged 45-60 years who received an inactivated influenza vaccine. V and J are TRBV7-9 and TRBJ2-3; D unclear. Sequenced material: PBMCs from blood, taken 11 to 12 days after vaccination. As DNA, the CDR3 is TGTGCCATCAGCTCCTACGTTTATTACACAGATACGCAGTATTTT. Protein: CAISSYVYYTDTQYF. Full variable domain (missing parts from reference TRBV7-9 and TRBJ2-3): DTGVSQNPRHKITKRGQNVTFRCDPISEHNRLYWYRQTLGQGPEFLTYFQNEAQLEKSRLLSDRFSAERPKGSFSTLEIQRTEQGDSAMYLCAISSYVYYTDTQYFGPGTRLTVL.